Below are 29 T cell receptor beta chains sequenced from a single sample in a study of CD8 T cells in ankylosing spondylitis. TCRdb fed the 5' RACE reads into MiXCR, producing one record per CDR3 protein. Here the sample spans around 300,000 distinct CDR3 sequences, roughly 15% being singletons. The sample was blood, either unsorted or a sorted T cell fraction (not recorded which). These TCRs come from a male donor with ankylosing spondylitis or in good health (not recorded which).

This CDR3 reads CAYKRNTGELFF. CDR3 coding DNA: TGTGCCTACAAAAGGAACACCGGGGAGCTGTTTTTT. This chain links TRBV30 with TRBJ2-2, with unresolved D. With 7 bases removed from V and 1 base from J, the gap between germline ends came to 7 bases. The CDR3 loop spans 12 amino acids. Germline values: CDR1 GTSNPN, CDR2 SVGIG (reference sequence).

This clonotype was seen ten or more times. The chain links TRBV12-3 or TRBV12-4 to TRBJ2-5; D tentatively reads TRBD1 or TRBD2 (5 bases each). Trimming took off 4 bases at V and 0 bases at J, with 6 bases between the two ends. The length of the CDR3 is 13 residues. CDR3 in amino acids: CASSWGYQETQYF. The DNA of the CDR3 is TGTGCCAGCAGTTGGGGGTACCAAGAGACCCAGTACTTC.

The CDR3 sequence: CASSQEYQGNTEAFF. For the CDR3, the DNA is TGCGCCAGCAGCCAAGAATACCAGGGGAACACTGAAGCTTTCTTT. The rearrangement links TRBV4-1 to TRBJ1-1; tentatively, D is TRBD1 (5 bases). The CDR3 runs 15 residues. Per germline, CDR1 MGHRA and CDR2 YSYEKL. The V end was cut by 0 bases, the J end by 1 base, with 9 bases between.

CDR3 sequence reads: CASSTPTGGSTDTQYF. CDR3 sequence (DNA): TGCGCCAGCAGCACCCCGACAGGGGGGAGCACAGATACGCAGTATTTT. The V call is TRBV5-1, the J call TRBJ2-3, with 9 bases identical to TRBD1. CDR1 and CDR2 from the germline V gene are SGHRS and YFSETQ. The CDR3 is 16 amino acids. Germline trimming cut 4 bases from V and 0 bases from J; bases unmatched to any gene: 6.

The chain uses TRBV5-1 and TRBJ2-7; TRBD1 matches at 8 bases. This CDR3 is 16 amino acids long. Per germline, CDR1 SGHRS and CDR2 YFSETQ. V was pared by 0 bases and J by 6 bases, with 11 bases of the junction left unmatched. CDR3: CASSLASQGARVEQYF. Written as DNA, the CDR3 is TGCGCCAGCAGCTTGGCATCCCAGGGGGCGCGGGTCGAGCAGTACTTC. Filled out from reference TRBV5-1 and TRBJ2-7, the complete variable domain reads KAGVTQTPRYLIKTRGQQVTLSCSPISGHRSVSWYQQTPGQGLQFLFEYFSETQRNKGNFPGRFSGRQFSNSRSEMNVSTLELGDSALYLCASSLASQGARVEQYFGPGTRLTVT.

This clonotype turned up a few times. The chain joins TRBV29-1 to TRBJ1-5, with a possible D match to TRBD1 (5 bases). This CDR3 has 13 residues. Germline CDR1 is SQVTM and CDR2 is ANQGSEA. Deletions cut 5 bases from V and 3 bases from J, with 11 bases between. DNA for the CDR3: TGCAGCGTTTGCACAGGCTCCAATCAGCCCCAGCATTTT. Translating gives CSVCTGSNQPQHF.

This clonotype occurred a few times. The rearrangement uses TRBV12-3 or TRBV12-4 and TRBJ1-1; unclear D gene. V shed 4 bases and J shed 10 bases, with 16 bases lying between them. This CDR3 region has 13 residues. The CDR3 reads CASSSTTFLRAFF. In nucleotides, the CDR3 is TGTGCCAGCAGTTCAACGACATTCCTTAGAGCTTTCTTT.

The V and J genes are TRBV4-1 and TRBJ2-3; D gene uncertain. The CDR3 has 15 residues. The V gene lost 5 bases and the J gene lost 6 bases, with 18 bases spanning the gap. Germline assignment: CDR1 MGHRA and CDR2 YSYEKL. The CDR3 DNA reads TGCGCCAGCAGCATCCGTCCGGACCTTCTCGATACGCAGTATTTT. The encoded protein is CASSIRPDLLDTQYF.

As concerns this clonotype: The conserved final phenylalanine or tryptophan is absent from the CDR3, which likely points to a read error. V is TRBV29-1 and J is TRBJ2-5; no reliable D call. Between the trimmed V and J ends, which lost 6 bases and 2 bases, there was a span of 10 bases. The germline gives CDR1 SQVTM, CDR2 ANQGSEA. The CDR3 runs to 12 residues. The chain's CDR3 is CSVATDQETQYS. The CDR3 DNA follows: TGCAGCGTAGCCACAGATCAAGAGACCCAGTACTCC.

The chain uses TRBV10-3 and TRBJ2-3; 13 nucleotides align to TRBD2. CDR1 is ENHRY and CDR2 is SYGVKD in the germline V gene. The CDR3 has 15 amino acids. The V gene end was trimmed by 6 bases and the J gene end by 4 bases; junction bases not matched to a gene: 4. The CDR3 region is CAIRLAGGDPDTQYF. DNA of the CDR3: TGTGCCATCAGACTAGCGGGGGGGGATCCAGATACGCAGTATTTT.

This clonotype was counted at least ten times. The V gene is TRBV6-5, the J gene TRBJ1-3; 7 nucleotides match TRBD1. This CDR3 region has 17 residues. Germline V CDR1 and CDR2: MNHEY, SVGAGI. V dropped 0 bases and J dropped 4; count of bases not matched to a gene: 9. Here the CDR3 reads CASSYSRTGRPGNTIYF. In DNA, the CDR3 is TGTGCCAGCAGTTACTCGCGGACAGGACGGCCCGGAAACACCATATATTTT.

This clonotype has only one observation. This rearrangement joins TRBV29-1 to TRBJ1-4; weak D call: TRBD1 (5 bases). V lost 2 bases and J lost 4, with 8 bases in between. The CDR3 sequence is 13 residues long. Germline lookup yields CDR1 SQVTM and CDR2 ANQGSEA. The CDR3 DNA reads as TGCAGCGTTGAAACAGGCCTTAATGAAAAACTGTTTTTT. This codes for CSVETGLNEKLFF.

The chain couples TRBV4-1 to TRBJ2-7; 9 nucleotides line up with TRBD1. J gave up 6 bases and V 7 bases, and 7 bases lay outside the gene matches. CDR1 is MGHRA, CDR2 YSYEKL, per germline. The CDR3 runs 13 residues. The CDR3 nucleotides read TGCGCCAGCAATCAGGGGACAGGGATCGAGCAGTACTTC. As protein: CASNQGTGIEQYF.

This chain connects TRBV12-3 or TRBV12-4 to TRBJ2-3; tentatively, D is TRBD2 (7 bases). V was clipped by 5 bases and J by 3 bases, with 18 bases between them. CDR3 length: 16 amino acids. CDR3 amino acids: CASSPFEGGGTDTQYF. In nucleotides, the CDR3 is TGTGCCAGCAGTCCCTTTGAAGGGGGAGGGACAGATACGCAGTATTTT.

The V gene is TRBV27, the J gene TRBJ2-7; the match to TRBD1 covers 7 bases. With 8 bases clipped from V and 6 bases from J, the junction kept 16 bases outside the gene matches. The CDR3 covers 15 residues. Germline loops: CDR1 MNHEY, CDR2 SMNVEV (reference sequence). The CDR3, as DNA: TGTGCCAGCCAAACAACCCCAGAGACAGGGCCCGAGCAGTACTTC. Translating it yields CASQTTPETGPEQYF.

This sequence joins TRBV6-5 and TRBJ2-7; 12 bases map to TRBD2. J was trimmed by 1 base and V by 0 bases; bases with no gene match: 4. Germline loops: CDR1 MNHEY, CDR2 SVGAGI. This CDR3 is built from 17 residues. The CDR3 sequence: CASSYSSGTSGSYEQYF. CDR3 DNA: TGTGCCAGCAGTTACTCCTCCGGGACTAGCGGGTCCTACGAGCAGTACTTC.

This clonotype was seen a few times. The genes are TRBV5-1 and TRBJ2-7; 14 bases are shared with TRBD2. Germline-derived CDR1 and CDR2 are SGHRS and YFSETQ. The V gene end was trimmed by 4 bases and the J gene end by 5 bases; junction bases not matched to a gene: 11. The CDR3 contains 17 residues. The CDR3 bases are TGCGCCAGCAGCCCCGAACCGGGACTAGCGGGAGACGACGAGCAGTACTTC. The encoded protein is CASSPEPGLAGDDEQYF.

This clonotype was seen a handful of times. The rearrangement uses TRBV5-5 and TRBJ2-3, with a weak D call TRBD1 (5 bases). CDR1 SGHKS and CDR2 YYEKEE come from the germline V gene (reference sequence). V shed 0 bases and J shed 0 bases, with 8 bases lying between them. This CDR3 contains 15 residues. The CDR3 loop is CASSLVGHSTDTQYF. For the CDR3, the DNA is TGTGCCAGCAGCTTGGTCGGACACAGCACAGATACGCAGTATTTT.

The chain recombines TRBV29-1 with TRBJ1-1; unclear D gene. Germline V lookup: CDR1 SQVTM, CDR2 ANQGSEA. The CDR3 is made up of 11 amino acids. The V end was cut by 4 bases, the J end by 10 bases, with 13 bases between. CDR3 in amino acids: CSVADLRIAFF. DNA of the CDR3: TGCAGCGTTGCGGACCTCCGAATAGCTTTCTTT. Together with reference TRBV29-1 and TRBJ1-1, the CDR3 gives the full variable domain: SAVISQKPSRDICQRGTSLTIQCQVDSQVTMMFWYRQQPGQSLTLIATANQGSEATYESGFVIDKFPISRPNLTFSTLTVSNMSPEDSSIYLCSVADLRIAFFGQGTRLTVV.

The chain employs TRBV2 and TRBJ2-4, with D possibly matching TRBD2 (5 bases). With 7 bases removed from V and 3 bases from J, the gap between germline ends came to 22 bases. This CDR3 has 17 amino acids. CDR1 is SNHLY, CDR2 FYNNEI, per germline. The CDR3: CASKERQPFADKNIQYF. The CDR3 DNA sequence: TGTGCCAGCAAAGAGCGGCAACCATTCGCCGACAAAAACATTCAGTACTTC.

The chain couples TRBV6-5 to TRBJ2-1, with 14 bases lining up with TRBD2. The CDR3 contains 16 residues. CDR1 and CDR2 from the germline V gene are MNHEY and SVGAGI. V trimming: 0 bases; J trimming: 9 bases; junction bases outside the gene matches: 4. The CDR3 loop is CASSYSGGLAGAEQFF. The CDR3 DNA sequence: TGTGCCAGCAGTTACTCGGGGGGACTAGCGGGAGCTGAGCAGTTCTTC.

In the case of this clonotype: This sequence may be a read error, since a much larger clone differs from it by one base. This chain uses TRBV4-1 with TRBJ1-2; no reliable D call. The CDR3 is made up of 14 amino acids. Germline CDR1 MGHRA, CDR2 YSYEKL. V was shortened by 1 base and J by 1 base, with 7 bases between the two germline ends. The CDR3 DNA reads TGCGCCAGCAGCCAAGTGCAGGTTAACTATGGCTACACCTTC. Protein: CASSQVQVNYGYTF.

CDR3 bases: TGTGCCAGTAGTCGGGGCCCGATGCTCACCGATGAGCAGTTCTTC. Its protein product is CASSRGPMLTDEQFF. This sequence joins TRBV19 and TRBJ2-1; D may be TRBD1 or TRBD2 (5 bases each). CDR3 length: 15 amino acids. CDR1 is LNHDA and CDR2 is SQIVND in the germline V gene (reference sequence). V shed 5 bases and J shed 8 bases, with 19 bases lying between them.

In this sample, this clonotype turned up a few times. The V call is TRBV20-1, the J call TRBJ2-1; 12 bases map to TRBD2. Germline CDR1 DFQATT, CDR2 SNEGSKA (reference sequence). CDR3 length: 14 amino acids. V was pared by 5 bases and J by 10 bases, with 9 bases of the junction left unmatched. This CDR3 is CSALRTSGVGEQFF. The CDR3 bases are TGCAGTGCTCTCCGGACTAGCGGGGTCGGGGAGCAGTTCTTC.

CDR3 coding DNA: TGCGCCAGCAGCCCGGAGGCGGTTTTAGATACGCAGTATTTT. Encoded protein: CASSPEAVLDTQYF. The chain recombines TRBV5-1 with TRBJ2-3, with D possibly matching TRBD2 (5 bases). V was shortened by 4 bases and J by 5 bases, with 14 bases between the two germline ends. CDR1 is SGHRS, CDR2 YFSETQ, per germline. The CDR3 is 14 residues long.

The genes are TRBV6-5 and TRBJ2-4; 10 nucleotides line up with TRBD2. Trimming took 2 bases from V and 1 from J; bases not matched to a gene: 20. The CDR3 is 22 residues long. From germline, CDR1 is MNHEY and CDR2 SVGAGI. The CDR3 DNA reads as TGTGCCAGCAGTTACCCCCAACCGCTAGCGGGAGACTCCGGGGCGGCCAAAAACATTCAGTACTTC. It translates to CASSYPQPLAGDSGAAKNIQYF.

This chain uses TRBV5-1 with TRBJ2-2, with 7 bases matching TRBD2. The CDR3 extends over 17 amino acids. Germline V CDR1 and CDR2: SGHRS, YFSETQ. Trimming took 3 bases from V and 1 from J; bases not matched to a gene: 9. The CDR3 is CASSSSGGNWNTGELFF. CDR3 sequence (DNA): TGCGCCAGCAGCTCTTCGGGGGGAAACTGGAACACCGGGGAGCTGTTTTTT.

This clonotype has a handful of counts. The chain uses TRBV6-2 or TRBV6-3 and TRBJ1-2; 7 nucleotides line up with TRBD1. Trimming took 6 bases from V and 2 from J; bases not matched to a gene: 12. The CDR3 runs 16 residues. Germline V CDR1 and CDR2: MNHEY, SVGEGT. The CDR3 nucleotides read TGTGCCAGCAGCCCCCTGAGACAGGGCGTCAACTATGGCTACACCTTC. This encodes CASSPLRQGVNYGYTF.

The chain links TRBV27 to TRBJ2-5, with TRBD1 identical over 8 bases. V lost 5 bases and J lost 5; bases outside the gene matches: 13. Looked up from germline, CDR1 is MNHEY and CDR2 is SMNVEV (reference sequence). This CDR3 has 16 residues. The CDR3 loop reads CASSKFGQGLPETQYF. CDR3 DNA: TGTGCCAGCAGTAAATTTGGACAGGGTTTACCGGAGACCCAGTACTTC.